The following is a T cell receptor beta chain sequence with its context. Clones were read by immunoSEQ multiplex PCR, and TCRdb kept only the in-frame ones, dropping some. The table records some 37,000 clones, 55% to 85% of them present only once. The CDR3 is 13 residues long. Germline values: CDR1 SGHDT, CDR2 YYEEEE. Trimming removed 2 bases at V and 8 bases at J, with 13 bases between. The data were taken from a study of pediatric ulcerative colitis. Turning to the study itself: Ulcerative colitis patients had pancolitis or left-sided colitis, with confirming histology.

The rectum was sampled with one to two pinch biopsies at colonoscopy. The specimen sequenced was gut tissue. The chain carries TRBV5-6 and TRBJ1-1, with TRBD1 as a possible D gene (5 bases). This TCR was sampled from a boy younger than 18 with moderate ulcerative colitis. CDR3 nucleotides: TGTGCCAGCAGCTTTGCGGGGCAGGGAGAAGCTTTCTTT. Residues: CASSFAGQGEAFF.